This TCR beta chain was sequenced during a study of T cell changes during pregnancy in multiple sclerosis. Produced via immunoSEQ multiplex PCR; TCRdb's table is partial and in-frame only. The table has tens of thousands of clones, around 90% seen once. The V gene's germline CDR1 is MNHEY and CDR2 SMNVEV (reference sequence). The CDR3 is 16 amino acids. V gave up 6 bases and J gave up 0 bases; unmatched junction bases: 8. This specimen consisted of CD4+ T cells from peripheral blood mononuclear cells, obtained in the third trimester of pregnancy. The sequence was obtained from a female donor with multiple sclerosis, enrolled in a pregnancy study. This chain uses TRBV27 with TRBJ1-1, with TRBD1 matching over 9 bases. CDR3 region: CASRSPGQGVNTEAFF. Here the CDR3 DNA reads TGTGCCAGCAGGTCCCCGGGACAGGGAGTGAACACTGAAGCTTTCTTT.